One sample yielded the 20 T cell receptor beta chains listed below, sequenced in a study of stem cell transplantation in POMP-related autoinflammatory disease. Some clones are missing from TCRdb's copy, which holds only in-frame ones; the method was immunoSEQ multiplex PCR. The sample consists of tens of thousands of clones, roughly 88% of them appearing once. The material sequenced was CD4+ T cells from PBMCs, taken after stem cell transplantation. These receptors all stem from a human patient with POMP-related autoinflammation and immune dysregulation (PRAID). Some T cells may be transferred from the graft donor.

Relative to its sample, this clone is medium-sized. CDR3 in amino acids: CAWSVRRQGSGYTF. CDR3 DNA sequence: TGTGCCTGGAGTGTACGTAGGCAGGGTTCAGGCTACACCTTC. V and J are TRBV30 and TRBJ1-2; maybe TRBD1 (5 bases). This CDR3 has 14 amino acids. The germline V gene encodes CDR1 GTSNPN and CDR2 SVGIG (reference sequence). Trimming took 0 bases from V and 8 from J, leaving 16 bases between them.

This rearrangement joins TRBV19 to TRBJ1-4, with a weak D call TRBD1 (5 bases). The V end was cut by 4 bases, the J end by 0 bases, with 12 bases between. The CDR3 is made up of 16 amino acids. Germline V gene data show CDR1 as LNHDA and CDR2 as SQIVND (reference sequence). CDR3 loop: CASSSRESTTNEKLFF. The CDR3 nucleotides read TGTGCCAGTAGTAGCAGGGAGTCAACAACTAATGAAAAACTGTTTTTT.

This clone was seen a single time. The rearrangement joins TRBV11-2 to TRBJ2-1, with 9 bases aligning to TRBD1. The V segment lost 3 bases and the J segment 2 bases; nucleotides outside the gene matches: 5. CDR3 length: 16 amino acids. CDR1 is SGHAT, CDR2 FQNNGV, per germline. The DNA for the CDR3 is TGTGCCAGCAGCTTTGTACAGGGGGCAACCTACAATGAGCAGTTCTTC. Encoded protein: CASSFVQGATYNEQFF.

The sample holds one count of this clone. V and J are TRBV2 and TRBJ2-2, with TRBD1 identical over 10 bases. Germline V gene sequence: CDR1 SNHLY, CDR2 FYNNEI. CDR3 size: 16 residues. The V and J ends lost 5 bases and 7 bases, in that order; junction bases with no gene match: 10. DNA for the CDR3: TGTGCCAGCAGTCCCTTGACAGGGGGCTATAGCGGGGAGCTGTTTTTT. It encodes CASSPLTGGYSGELFF.

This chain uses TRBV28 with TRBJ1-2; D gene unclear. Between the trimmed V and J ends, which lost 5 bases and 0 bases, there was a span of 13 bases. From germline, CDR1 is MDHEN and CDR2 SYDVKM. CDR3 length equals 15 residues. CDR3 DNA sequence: TGTGCCAGCAGTCGCCTATGGGGTACTAACTATGGCTACACCTTC. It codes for CASSRLWGTNYGYTF.

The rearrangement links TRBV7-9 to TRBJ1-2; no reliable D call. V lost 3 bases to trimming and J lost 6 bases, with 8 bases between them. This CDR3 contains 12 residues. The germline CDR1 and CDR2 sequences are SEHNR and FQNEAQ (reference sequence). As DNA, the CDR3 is TGTGCCAGCAGCTTCGACTATCATGGCTACACCTTC. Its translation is CASSFDYHGYTF.

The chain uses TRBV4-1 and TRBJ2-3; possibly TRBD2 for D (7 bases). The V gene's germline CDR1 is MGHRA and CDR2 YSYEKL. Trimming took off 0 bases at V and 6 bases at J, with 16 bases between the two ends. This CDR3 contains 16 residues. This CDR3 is CASSQDQTGGLDTQYF. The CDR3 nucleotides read TGCGCCAGCAGCCAAGATCAAACGGGGGGCCTGGATACGCAGTATTTT.

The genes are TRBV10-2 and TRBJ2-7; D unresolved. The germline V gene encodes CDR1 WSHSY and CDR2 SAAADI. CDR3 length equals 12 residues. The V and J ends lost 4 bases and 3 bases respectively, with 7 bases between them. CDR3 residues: CASSGSGYEQYF. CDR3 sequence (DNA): TGCGCCAGCAGTGGTAGTGGCTACGAGCAGTACTTC.

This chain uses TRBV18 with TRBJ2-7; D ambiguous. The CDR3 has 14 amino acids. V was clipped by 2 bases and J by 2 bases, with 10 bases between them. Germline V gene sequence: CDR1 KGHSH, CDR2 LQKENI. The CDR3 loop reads CASSPGMGPYEQYF. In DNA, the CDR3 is TGTGCCAGCTCACCAGGGATGGGCCCCTACGAGCAGTACTTC.

The CDR3 protein is CASSLVTSGQSSDTQYF. CDR3 bases: TGCGCCAGCAGCTTGGTTACTAGCGGCCAAAGTTCAGATACGCAGTATTTT. The chain uses TRBV5-1 and TRBJ2-3; 8 nucleotides align to TRBD2. Unmatched junction bases numbered 10, after V lost 0 bases and J lost 4 bases. Germline assignment: CDR1 SGHRS and CDR2 YFSETQ. The CDR3 consists of 17 residues.

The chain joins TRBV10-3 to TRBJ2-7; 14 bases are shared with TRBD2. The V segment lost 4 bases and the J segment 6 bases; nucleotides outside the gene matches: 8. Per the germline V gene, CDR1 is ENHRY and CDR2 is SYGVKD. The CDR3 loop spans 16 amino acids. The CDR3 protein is CAISVGLAGGMGEQYF. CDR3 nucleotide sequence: TGTGCCATCAGTGTTGGACTAGCGGGAGGTATGGGCGAGCAGTACTTC.

CDR3 nucleotide sequence: TGTGCCAGCAGCCAAACGTACAGGGTCACCGGGGAGCTGTTTTTT. Its translation: CASSQTYRVTGELFF. The V call is TRBV3-1 (or the pseudogene TRBV3-2), the J call TRBJ2-2, with D possibly being TRBD1 (6 bases). The germline CDR1 and CDR2 sequences are LGHDT and YNNKEL (reference sequence). V was pared by 2 bases and J by 4 bases, with 11 bases between. CDR3 size: 15 residues.

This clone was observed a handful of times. The CDR3 bases are TGTGCCACGGTACCGGGGGGAAGCTCCTACGAGCAGTACGTC. This gives the protein CATVPGGSSYEQYV. The chain recombines TRBV28 with TRBJ2-7, with 7 bases lining up with TRBD2. In germline, CDR1 is MDHEN, CDR2 SYDVKM. After removal of 10 bases from V and 0 bases from J, the junction contained 9 bases not matched to a gene. CDR3 length: 14 residues.

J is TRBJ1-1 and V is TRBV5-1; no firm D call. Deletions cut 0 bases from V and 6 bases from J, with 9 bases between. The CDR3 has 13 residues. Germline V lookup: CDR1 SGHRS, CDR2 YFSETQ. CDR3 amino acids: CASSLVGRAEAFF. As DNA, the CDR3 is TGCGCCAGCAGCTTGGTGGGGAGGGCTGAAGCTTTCTTT.

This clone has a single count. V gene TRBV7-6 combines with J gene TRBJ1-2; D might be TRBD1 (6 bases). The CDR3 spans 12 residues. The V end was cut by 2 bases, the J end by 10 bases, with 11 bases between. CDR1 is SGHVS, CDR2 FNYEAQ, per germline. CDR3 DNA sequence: TGTGCCAGCAGCTTACAGGGGAGTGCCTACACCTTC. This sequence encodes CASSLQGSAYTF.

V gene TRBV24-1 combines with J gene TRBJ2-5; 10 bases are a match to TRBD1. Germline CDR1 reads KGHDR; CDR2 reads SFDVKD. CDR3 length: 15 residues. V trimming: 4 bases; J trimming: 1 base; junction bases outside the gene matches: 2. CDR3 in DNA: TGTGCCACCAGTGAGTGGACAGGGGGCCAAGAGACCCAGTACTTC. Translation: CATSEWTGGQETQYF.

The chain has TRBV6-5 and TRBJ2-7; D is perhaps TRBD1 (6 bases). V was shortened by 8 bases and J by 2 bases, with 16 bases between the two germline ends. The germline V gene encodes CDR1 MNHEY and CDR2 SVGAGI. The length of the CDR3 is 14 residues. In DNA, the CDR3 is TGTGCCAGCGGGGACACCGTCTTCCCCTACGAGCAGTACTTC. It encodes CASGDTVFPYEQYF.

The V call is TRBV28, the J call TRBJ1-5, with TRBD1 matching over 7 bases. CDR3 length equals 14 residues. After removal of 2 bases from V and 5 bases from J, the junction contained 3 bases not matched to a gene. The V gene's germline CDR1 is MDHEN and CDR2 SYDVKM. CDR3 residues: CASSLLTGYQPQHF. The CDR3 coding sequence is TGTGCCAGCAGTTTACTGACAGGGTATCAGCCCCAGCATTTT.

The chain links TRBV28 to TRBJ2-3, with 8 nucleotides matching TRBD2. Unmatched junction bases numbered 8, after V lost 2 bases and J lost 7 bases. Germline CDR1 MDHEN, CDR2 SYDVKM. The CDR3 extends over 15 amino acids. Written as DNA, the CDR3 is TGTGCCAGCAGTTTAGCGGGGGGATTCCTAAATACGCAGTATTTT. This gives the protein CASSLAGGFLNTQYF.

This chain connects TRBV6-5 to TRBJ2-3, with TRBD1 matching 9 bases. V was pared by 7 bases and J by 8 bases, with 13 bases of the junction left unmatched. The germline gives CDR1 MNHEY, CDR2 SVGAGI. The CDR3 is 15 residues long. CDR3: CASTQGGQGLGTQYF. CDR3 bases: TGTGCCAGCACCCAGGGGGGACAGGGTCTAGGTACGCAGTATTTT.